The present TCR beta chain was sequenced within a study of blood T cell repertoires in COVID-19. Study-wide background: Recovery among Cohort 3 donors was established by two negative PCRs, clearance, or symptom resolution. The United States, Italy and Spain provided the acute and convalescent COVID-19 samples.

This clone was recorded at least ten times. In the original analysis: For nucleated cells, counts were estimated from reference gene primer amplification. Method: immunoSEQ multiplex PCR; TCRdb's copy keeps in-frame clones and lacks some. For V, J and clone size, that table is used; D and trimming come from the DNA. The top ten clones hold roughly 7.1% of a sample with approximately 200,000 clones, around 86% of them seen once. This CDR3 spans 15 amino acids. The ends were cut back, 7 bases at V and 2 bases at J, with 18 bases in the middle. The germline CDR1 and CDR2 sequences are MNHEY and SVGAGI. V gene TRBV6-5 combines with J gene TRBJ2-7, with D possibly being TRBD1 (6 bases). This clonotype was sampled from a man between 25 and 39 years old in a cohort exposed to, infected with or recovered from COVID-19 (not recorded which). The sample consisted of PBMCs or T cells enriched from blood (not recorded which). This CDR3 is CASIIRQDSAYEQYF. The CDR3 DNA reads TGTGCCAGCATTATAAGACAGGATAGTGCCTACGAGCAGTACTTC.